The sequence of this TCR beta chain was determined in a study of shared clonotypes between healthy human individuals. Naive CD8 isolation took CD45RO-negative cells positively selected for CCR7 and excluded terminally differentiated effector memory CD45RA+ cells. Germline V gives CDR1 PRHDT, CDR2 FYEKMQ (reference sequence). The J segment lost 8 bases and the V segment lost 5 bases, leaving 12 bases of the junction unmatched. The CDR3 covers 16 residues. When replicate PCRs were run on sorted subsets, they used 200 to 250 ng DNA, around 33,000 T cell genomes. Data came from immunoSEQ multiplex PCR; TCRdb stores just in-frame clones and leaves some out. The sample shows about 820,000 clones, roughly 92% of them seen only once.

This chain links TRBV13 with TRBJ1-1, with TRBD1 matching over 12 bases. The TCR originated in a man aged 25 to 40 in good health. The sequenced sample consisted of naive CD8+ T cells sorted from blood. CDR3 amino acids: CASSPNSGTGGWEAFF. The CDR3 DNA sequence: TGTGCCAGCAGCCCAAATTCCGGGACAGGGGGCTGGGAAGCTTTCTTT.